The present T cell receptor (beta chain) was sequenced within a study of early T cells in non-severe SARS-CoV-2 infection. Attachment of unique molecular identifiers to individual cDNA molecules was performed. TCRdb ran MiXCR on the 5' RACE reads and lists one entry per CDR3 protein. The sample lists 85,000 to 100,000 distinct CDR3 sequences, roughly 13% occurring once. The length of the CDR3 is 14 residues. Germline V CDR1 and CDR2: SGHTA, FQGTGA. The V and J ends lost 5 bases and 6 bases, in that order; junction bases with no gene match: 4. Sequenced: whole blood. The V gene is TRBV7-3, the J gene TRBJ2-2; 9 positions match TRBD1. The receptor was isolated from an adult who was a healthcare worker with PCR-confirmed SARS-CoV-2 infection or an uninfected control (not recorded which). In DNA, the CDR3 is TGTGCCAGCAGCCAACAGGGGGCATCCGGGGAGCTGTTTTTT. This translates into CASSQQGASGELFF.